The source of this T cell receptor beta chain is a study of blood T cell repertoires in COVID-19. The CDR3 totals 16 residues. Germline assignment: CDR1 ENHRY and CDR2 SYGVKD. Only in-frame clones appear in the TCRdb table, and some are missing; sequencing was by immunoSEQ multiplex PCR. The sample consists of 150,000 to 250,000 clones, 70% to 80% of them appearing once. What was sequenced was peripheral blood. This receptor was taken from a woman between 40 and 50 years old with COVID-19, enrolled during active disease. This chain uses TRBV10-3 with TRBJ2-1; the match to TRBD2 covers 7 bases. CDR3 in amino acids: CTALHPPGGGYNEQFF. In nucleotides, the CDR3 is TGTACCGCCTTGCACCCTCCGGGCGGGGGCTACAATGAGCAGTTCTTC.